This TCR beta chain is drawn from a study of T cells in tumors and immune-related adverse events (dated by TCRdb to the early 2020s). A remark on this clone: The clone's antigen remains unknown. Base qualities are not at hand, and no much larger clone is one base apart.

The germline V gene (reference sequence) specifies SEHNR as CDR1 and FQNEAQ as CDR2. Relative to germline, V is 1 base shorter and J is 4 bases shorter, with 16 bases between their ends. The CDR3 contains 16 residues, cysteine and phenylalanine counted. Just the 48-base CDR3 DNA is kept, in frame starting at base 1. The immunoSEQ assay was used to amplify and sequence the TCR beta locus, producing bulk TCR Vbeta CDR3 data. In the original analysis: CDR3s were excluded if they were non-productive, were shorter than 7 amino acids, or did not start with C or end with F/W. Analysis was restricted to specimens with at least 1000 reads, and clonotypes were defined at the amino acid level. Clonality was calculated as 1 minus Pielou's evenness. To equalize library sizes, abundance-weighted random subsampling with replacement was performed and repeated 100 times so that 95% confidence intervals could be reported. Repertoire overlap was quantified with the Morisita overlap index, and the top 40 clones per specimen were checked for overlap with the irAE. Here the immuneACCESS table is served through TCRdb, limited to in-frame sequences with V and J called. Missing clones are a known gap in these copies; in checked studies unresolved V genes cover under half, and the rest lacks a known reason. That table gives V, J and clone size, and the DNA gave D and trimming. The table for this sample lists about 22,000 clones; 90% to 95% of them were counted only once. More than 1.1% of the sample comes from the top ten.

The sample's treatment or condition label is to be understood as: nivolumab (PD-1 blockade) given before sampling. The DNeasy Blood and Tissue Kit was used to extract DNA from the formalin-fixed paraffin-embedded specimens. Sequenced here: lymph node tissue, sampled from a patient treated with anti-PD-1 therapy. This chain joins TRBV7-9 to TRBJ1-1; perhaps TRBD1 is the D gene, with 5 bases matching. This TCR was recovered from a female donor with metastatic renal cell carcinoma. CDR3 sequence: CASSLGTFDRGTEAFF. The nucleotide sequence is TGTGCCAGCAGCTTAGGTACATTCGACAGAGGCACTGAAGCTTTCTTT.